This TCR beta chain was identified in a study of somatic mutations in cytotoxic T cells in rheumatoid arthritis. As handled by the study authors: Some patient CD8+ clones were larger than 1%, and these rarely matched published virus-specific TCRB sequences. Produced via immunoSEQ multiplex PCR; TCRdb's table is partial and in-frame only. For V, J and clone size, that table is used; D and trimming come from the DNA. The sample has 6,500 to 7,500 clones; 87% are singletons. This CDR3 region has 13 residues. The V segment lost 5 bases and the J segment 12 bases; nucleotides outside the gene matches: 5. Per the germline V gene, CDR1 is PRHDT and CDR2 is FYEKMQ (reference sequence). This clone showed up just a few times.

The sample consisted of CD8+ T cells sorted from blood. This TCR derives from a man aged 40-49 years with rheumatoid arthritis. This rearrangement joins TRBV13 to TRBJ2-1; 12 nucleotides align to TRBD2. CDR3 loop: CASSPTSGGRQFF. CDR3 DNA: TGTGCCAGCAGCCCAACTAGCGGGGGGAGGCAGTTCTTC.